A selection of T cell receptor beta chains follows, all from one sample in a study of OX40 agonist ivuxolimab in advanced cancers. TCRdb keeps only in-frame clones here, not all; method: immunoSEQ multiplex PCR. The table shows some 78,000 clones, with more than 85% occurring only once. This material consisted of CD4+ or CD8+ T cells sorted from blood, taken in a trial of the OX40 agonist ivuxolimab. These receptors originate from an adult with an advanced solid tumor such as melanoma, head and neck, liver or kidney cancer. The CDR3 runs from the conserved cysteine through the conserved F or W. The order of the fields is J gene, V gene, D gene, clone size, CDR3 DNA, CDR3 protein. A D gene is named only where the DNA matches it firmly. The size field is filled for only some rows; it gives once, few, many or a size class.

TRBJ1-5 | TRBV6-4 | . | few | TGTGCCAGCAGTGTGGGGGGCTCTCAGCCCCAGCATTTT | CASSVGGSQPQHF
TRBJ1-1 | TRBV10-3 | . | . | TGTGCCATCAGCATGACAGGGAACACTGAAGCTTTCTTT | CAISMTGNTEAFF
TRBJ2-7 | TRBV6-1 | . | . | TGTGCCAGCAGACCGACGGGTTACGAGCAGTACTTC | CASRPTGYEQYF
TRBJ2-7 | TRBV18 | . | . | TGTGCCAGCTCACCACCGTCCCGACTAACCTACGAGCAGTACTTC | CASSPPSRLTYEQYF
TRBJ2-2 | TRBV7-2 | . | . | TGTGCCAGCAGCTTAAGGGGGGGCGGCCTTAACACCGGGGAGCTGTTTTTT | CASSLRGGGLNTGELFF
TRBJ2-7 | TRBV6-1 | . | once | TGTGCCAGCAGTGAGGCAGTGTCCTACGAGCAGTACTTC | CASSEAVSYEQYF
TRBJ2-1 | TRBV25-1 | TRBD2 | . | TGTGCCAGCAGTGCCGACGCCGGGACTAGCGGCAATGAGCAGTTCTTC | CASSADAGTSGNEQFF
TRBJ1-2 | TRBV21-1 | . | . | TGTGCCAGCAGGGAGGGGTGGGACGAGAGCTACACCTTC | CASREGWDESYTF
TRBJ2-5 | TRBV27 | TRBD2 | . | TGTGCCAGCAGTATAGGGACTAGCGGAAAAGAGACCCAGTACTTC | CASSIGTSGKETQYF
TRBJ2-3 | TRBV7-3 | . | once | TGTGCCAGCAGCTTAACGAGGGATACGCAGTATTTT | CASSLTRDTQYF
TRBJ2-1 | TRBV5-1 | . | . | TGCGCCAGCAGCTTGGGACAGGTGACTAATGAGCAGTTCTTC | CASSLGQVTNEQFF
TRBJ1-2 | TRBV15 | TRBD1 | . | TGTGCCGGTTTTGGAAATTTACAGGGGGTGGATGACTATGGCTACACCTTC | CAGFGNLQGVDDYGYTF
TRBJ1-1 | TRBV6-5 | TRBD1 | . | TGTGCCAGCAGTGACAGGGGAACTGAAGCTTTCTTT | CASSDRGTEAFF
TRBJ2-7 | TRBV7-2 | . | . | TGTGCCAGCAGCTTAGTGCCACTTCACGAGCAGTACTTC | CASSLVPLHEQYF
TRBJ2-6 | TRBV7-9 | . | . | TGTGCCAGCAGCCCACGGGTAGCGGACGATCGAGTAGGGGCCAACGTCCTGACTTTC | CASSPRVADDRVGANVLTF
TRBJ1-2 | TRBV19 | TRBD1 | . | TGTGCCAGTAGTAGACAATCCCGGGACAGGGCGGACTACACCTTC | CASSRQSRDRADYTF
TRBJ1-4 | TRBV6-5 | . | . | TGTGCCAGCAGTGGGTGGGCTGGCGAAAAACTGTTTTTT | CASSGWAGEKLFF
TRBJ2-5 | TRBV2 | . | . | TGTGCCAGCAGTCCCACGAGCCTGGGGGCCCAGTACTTC | CASSPTSLGAQYF
TRBJ2-1 | TRBV2 | TRBD2 | . | TGTGCCAGCACCAGGACTAGCGGGAGGCATACCTACAATGAGCAGTTCTTC | CASTRTSGRHTYNEQFF
TRBJ2-3 | TRBV19 | . | . | TGTGCCAGTAGTATGGTAGGGGGGGTCACAGATACGCAGTATTTT | CASSMVGGVTDTQYF
TRBJ1-5 | TRBV7-8 | TRBD1 | . | TGTGCCAGCAGTTGGACAGGGGGCAATCAGCCCCAGCATTTT | CASSWTGGNQPQHF
TRBJ2-7 | TRBV5-4 | TRBD1 | few | TGTGCCAGCAGCTTGGACAGGGGGCTCGAGCAGTACTTC | CASSLDRGLEQYF
TRBJ2-2 | TRBV5-1 | TRBD1 | . | TGCGCCAGCTGTTCGACAGGGGATTCCACCGGGGAGCTGTTTTTT | CASCSTGDSTGELFF
TRBJ2-7 | TRBV18 | . | few | TGTGCCAGCTCACAGGACAGACTCTACGAGCAGTACTTC | CASSQDRLYEQYF
TRBJ2-7 | TRBV6-1 | . | . | TGTGCCAGCCGGGGGCCGAGCTCCTACGAGCAGTACTTC | CASRGPSSYEQYF
TRBJ1-2 | TRBV19 | TRBD1 | . | TGTGCCAGTAGAAAAGACAGGGGCTATGGCTACACCTTC | CASRKDRGYGYTF
TRBJ2-5 | TRBV7-2 | TRBD1 | . | TGTGCCAGCAGCCCCGGCGCCGGGACAGGGGGCGCGGGCGAGACCCAGTACTTC | CASSPGAGTGGAGETQYF
TRBJ2-3 | TRBV7-2 | . | . | TGTGCCAGCAGCTTAGCGGTTGGTTACGGGGGCGCAGATACGCAGTATTTT | CASSLAVGYGGADTQYF
TRBJ2-3 | TRBV7-3 | . | . | TGTGCCAGCAGCTTAGCAGCCCAAAGCACAGATACGCAGTATTTT | CASSLAAQSTDTQYF
TRBJ1-5 | TRBV2 | . | few | TGTGCCAGCGGCGTAGTTGGGGGAGGCACCAATCAGCCCCAGCATTTT | CASGVVGGGTNQPQHF
TRBJ1-2 | TRBV15 | . | . | TGTGCCACCAGCAGAGATCTGGTAAACTATGGCTACACCTTC | CATSRDLVNYGYTF
TRBJ2-5 | TRBV2 | TRBD2 | . | TGTGCCAGCAGTGGAACTAGCGGGGCTTACCAAGAGACCCAGTACTTC | CASSGTSGAYQETQYF
TRBJ1-2 | TRBV6-5 | . | once | TGTGCCAGCAGTTACGGGGTAGGGGGTAACTATGGCTACACCTTC | CASSYGVGGNYGYTF
TRBJ2-3 | TRBV7-3 | . | . | TGTGCCAGCAGCTTAACCCAAGTAGATACGCAGTATTTT | CASSLTQVDTQYF
TRBJ2-2 | TRBV18 | . | . | TGTGCCAGCTCACCCCCCGGCGGGACATACACCGGGGAGCTGTTTTTT | CASSPPGGTYTGELFF
TRBJ2-3 | TRBV27 | . | . | TGTGCCAGCAGTTTAGACGTCACGGGGAGTACAGATACGCAGTATTTT | CASSLDVTGSTDTQYF
TRBJ2-2 | TRBV19 | . | . | TGTGCCAGTAGTATAGAGACTTCCACCGGGGAGCTGTTTTTT | CASSIETSTGELFF
TRBJ2-1 | TRBV2 | TRBD2 | . | TGTGCCAGCAGTGTAAATAGCGGGGGGGCGTCGGATGAGCAGTTCTTC | CASSVNSGGASDEQFF
TRBJ2-1 | TRBV7-9 | . | once | TGTGCCAGCAGCCCGCAGGGCGGAACCTACAATGAGCAGTTCTTC | CASSPQGGTYNEQFF
TRBJ1-5 | TRBV15 | TRBD1 | . | TGTGCCACCAGCAGAGAACTGGGACAGGGGAGTCAGCCCCAGCATTTT | CATSRELGQGSQPQHF
TRBJ2-5 | TRBV14 | . | . | TGTGCCAGACCAGGTAGGAAAAAGACCCAGTACTTC | CARPGRKKTQYF
TRBJ2-7 | TRBV4-1 | . | . | TGCGCCAGCAGCCATCCAGGCAGGGAACACGAGCAGTACTTC | CASSHPGREHEQYF
TRBJ1-4 | TRBV5-1 | . | . | TGCGCCAGCAGTCCAAGCTCAACTAATGAAAAACTGTTTTTT | CASSPSSTNEKLFF
TRBJ2-5 | TRBV5-4 | TRBD1 | . | TGTGCCAGCAGCTCAGGACAGGGAGAGACCCAGTACTTC | CASSSGQGETQYF
TRBJ1-1 | TRBV5-5 | . | . | TGTGCCAGCAGCTTTGCCGGGAACACTGAAGCTTTCTTT | CASSFAGNTEAFF
TRBJ1-4 | TRBV7-9 | . | . | TGTGCCAGCAGCCCAAGGCCAGGGTTAGACGAGTGGGCTAATGAAAAACTGTTTTTT | CASSPRPGLDEWANEKLFF
TRBJ1-4 | TRBV7-2 | TRBD1 | . | TGTGCCAGCAGTCCCGGACAGGGTAGGGAAAAACTGTTTTTT | CASSPGQGREKLFF
TRBJ2-1 | TRBV5-1 | TRBD1 | . | TGCGCCAGCAGCTCACCGGGACAGGGGGGATATGAGCAGTTCTTC | CASSSPGQGGYEQFF
TRBJ1-1 | TRBV6-5 | TRBD1 | once | TGTGCCAGCAGTACCGGACAGGGGAACACTGAAGCTTTCTTT | CASSTGQGNTEAFF
TRBJ2-2 | TRBV10-3 | . | . | TGTGCCATCAGTGAATCAGTGGTTGAGGAGCTGTTTTTT | CAISESVVEELFF
TRBJ1-1 | TRBV2 | . | once | TGTGCCAGCAGTGGTCAGGGGTCATTGAACACTGAAGCTTTCTTT | CASSGQGSLNTEAFF
TRBJ2-3 | TRBV5-4 | . | . | TGTGCCAGCAGCCGATCAGGGTCAGATACGCAGTATTTT | CASSRSGSDTQYF
TRBJ1-5 | TRBV4-2 | . | . | TGTGCCAGCAGCCAAGATATCAACAGCAATCAGCCCCAGCATTTT | CASSQDINSNQPQHF